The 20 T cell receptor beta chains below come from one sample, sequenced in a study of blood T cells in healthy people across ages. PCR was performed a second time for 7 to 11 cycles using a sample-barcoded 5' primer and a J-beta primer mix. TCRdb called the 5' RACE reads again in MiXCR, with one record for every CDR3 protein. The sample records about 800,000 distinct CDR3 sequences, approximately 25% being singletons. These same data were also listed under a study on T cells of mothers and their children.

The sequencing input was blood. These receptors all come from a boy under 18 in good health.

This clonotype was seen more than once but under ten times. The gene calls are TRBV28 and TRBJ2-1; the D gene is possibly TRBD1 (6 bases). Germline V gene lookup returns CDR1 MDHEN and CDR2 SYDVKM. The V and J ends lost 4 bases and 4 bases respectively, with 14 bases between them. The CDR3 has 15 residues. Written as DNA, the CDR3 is TGTGCCAGCAGTTCGGGCGGCAGGGGTTACAATGAGCAGTTCTTC. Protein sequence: CASSSGGRGYNEQFF.

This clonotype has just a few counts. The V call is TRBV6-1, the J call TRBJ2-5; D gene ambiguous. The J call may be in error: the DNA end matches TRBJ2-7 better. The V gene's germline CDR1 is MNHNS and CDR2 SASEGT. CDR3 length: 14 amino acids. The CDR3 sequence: CASSGPDAPYEQYF. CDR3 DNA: TGTGCCAGCAGTGGACCGGACGCTCCCTACGAGCAGTACTTC.

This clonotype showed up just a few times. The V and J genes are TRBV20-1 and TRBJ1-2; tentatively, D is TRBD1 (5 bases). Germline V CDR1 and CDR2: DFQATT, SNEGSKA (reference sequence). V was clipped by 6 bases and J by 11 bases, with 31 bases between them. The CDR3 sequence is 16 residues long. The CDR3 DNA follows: TGCAGTGCGGCCGCGTTCGCGGGGGATGGGGCTGAAGGTTACACCTTC. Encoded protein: CSAAAFAGDGAEGYTF.

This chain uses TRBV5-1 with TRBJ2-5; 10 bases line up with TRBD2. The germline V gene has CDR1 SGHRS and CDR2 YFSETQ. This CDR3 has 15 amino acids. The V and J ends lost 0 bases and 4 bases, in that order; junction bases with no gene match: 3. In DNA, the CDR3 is TGCGCCAGCAGCTTGGCCGCTAGCGGGAGAGAGACCCAGTACTTC. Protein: CASSLAASGRETQYF. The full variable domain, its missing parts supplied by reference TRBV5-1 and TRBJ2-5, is KAGVTQTPRYLIKTRGQQVTLSCSPISGHRSVSWYQQTPGQGLQFLFEYFSETQRNKGNFPGRFSGRQFSNSRSEMNVSTLELGDSALYLCASSLAASGRETQYFGPGTRLLVL.

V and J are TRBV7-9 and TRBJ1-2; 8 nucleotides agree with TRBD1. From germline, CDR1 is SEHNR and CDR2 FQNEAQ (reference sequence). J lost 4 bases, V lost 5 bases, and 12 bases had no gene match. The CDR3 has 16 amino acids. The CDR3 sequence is CASSATRTGSGYGYTF. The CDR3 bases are TGTGCCAGCAGCGCGACCCGGACAGGGAGCGGCTATGGCTACACCTTC.

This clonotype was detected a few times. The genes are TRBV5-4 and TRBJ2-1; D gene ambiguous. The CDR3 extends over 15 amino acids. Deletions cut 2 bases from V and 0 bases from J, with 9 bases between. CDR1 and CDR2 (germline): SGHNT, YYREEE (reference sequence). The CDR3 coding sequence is TGTGCCAGCAGCTTTGACCACAGCTCCTACAATGAGCAGTTCTTC. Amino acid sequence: CASSFDHSSYNEQFF.

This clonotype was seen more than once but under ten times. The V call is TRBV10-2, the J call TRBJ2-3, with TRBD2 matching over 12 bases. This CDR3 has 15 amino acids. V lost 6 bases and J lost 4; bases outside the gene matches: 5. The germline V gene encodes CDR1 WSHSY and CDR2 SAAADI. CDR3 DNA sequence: TGCGCCAGCAGCCCAGGGACTAGCGGGCCAGATACGCAGTATTTT. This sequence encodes CASSPGTSGPDTQYF.

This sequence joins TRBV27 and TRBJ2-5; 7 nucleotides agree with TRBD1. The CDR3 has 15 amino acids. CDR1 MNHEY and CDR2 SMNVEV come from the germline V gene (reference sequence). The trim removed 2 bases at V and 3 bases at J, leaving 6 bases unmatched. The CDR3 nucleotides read TGTGCCAGCAGTTTACTTTTCGGGACAGAAGAGACCCAGTACTTC. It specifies CASSLLFGTEETQYF.

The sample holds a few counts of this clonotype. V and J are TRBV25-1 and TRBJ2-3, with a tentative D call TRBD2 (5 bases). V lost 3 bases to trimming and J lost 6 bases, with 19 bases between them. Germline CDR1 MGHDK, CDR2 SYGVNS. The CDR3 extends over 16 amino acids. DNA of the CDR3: TGTGCCAGCAGTGACGGTCTCTCTGGGAGTTACGATACGCAGTATTTT. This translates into CASSDGLSGSYDTQYF.

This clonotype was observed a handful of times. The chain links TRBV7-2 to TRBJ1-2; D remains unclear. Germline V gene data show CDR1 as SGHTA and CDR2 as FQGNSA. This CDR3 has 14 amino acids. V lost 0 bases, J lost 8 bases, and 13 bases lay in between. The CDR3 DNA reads TGTGCCAGCAGCTTAGCGGCTGGCGGCGCGGGCTACACCTTC. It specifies CASSLAAGGAGYTF.

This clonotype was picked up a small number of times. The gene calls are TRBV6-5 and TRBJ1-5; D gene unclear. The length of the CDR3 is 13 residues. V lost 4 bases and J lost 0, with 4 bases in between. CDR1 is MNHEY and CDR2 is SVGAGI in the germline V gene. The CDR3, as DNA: TGTGCCAGCAGTTCCCATAGCAATCAGCCCCAGCATTTT. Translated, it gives CASSSHSNQPQHF.

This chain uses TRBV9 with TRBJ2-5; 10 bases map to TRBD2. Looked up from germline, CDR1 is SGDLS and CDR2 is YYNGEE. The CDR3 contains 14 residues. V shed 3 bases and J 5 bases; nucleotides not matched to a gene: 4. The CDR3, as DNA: TGTGCCAGCAGCGCGTTGACTAGCGGGGAGACCCAGTACTTC. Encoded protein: CASSALTSGETQYF.

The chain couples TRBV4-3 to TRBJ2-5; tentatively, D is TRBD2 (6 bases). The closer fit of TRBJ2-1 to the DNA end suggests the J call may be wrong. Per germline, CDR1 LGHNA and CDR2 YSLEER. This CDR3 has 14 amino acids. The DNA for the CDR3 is TGCGCCAGCAGCCAAGCGATAGTGGGGGGTGAGCAGTTCTTC. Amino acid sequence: CASSQAIVGGEQFF.

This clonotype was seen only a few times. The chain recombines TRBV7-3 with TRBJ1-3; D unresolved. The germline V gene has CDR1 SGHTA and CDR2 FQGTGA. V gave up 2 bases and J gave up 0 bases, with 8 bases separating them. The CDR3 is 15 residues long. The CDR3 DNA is TGTGCCAGCAGCTTAGGGCCGTTCTCTGGAAACACCATATATTTT. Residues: CASSLGPFSGNTIYF.

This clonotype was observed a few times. DNA for the CDR3: TGTGCCAGCAGCTTATTTTCTGGCGTAACTAATGAAAAACTGTTTTTT. Amino acid sequence: CASSLFSGVTNEKLFF. The rearrangement uses TRBV7-2 and TRBJ1-4; D remains ambiguous. The V end lost 2 bases, the J end lost 1 base, and 11 bases lay between the germline ends. This CDR3 has 16 amino acids. In germline, CDR1 is SGHTA, CDR2 FQGNSA. The variable domain in full, completed from reference TRBV7-2 and TRBJ1-4, reads GAGVSQSPSNKVTEKGKDVELRCDPISGHTALYWYRQSLGQGLEFLIYFQGNSAPDKSGLPSDRFSAERTGGSVSTLTIQRTQQEDSAVYLCASSLFSGVTNEKLFFGSGTQLSVL.

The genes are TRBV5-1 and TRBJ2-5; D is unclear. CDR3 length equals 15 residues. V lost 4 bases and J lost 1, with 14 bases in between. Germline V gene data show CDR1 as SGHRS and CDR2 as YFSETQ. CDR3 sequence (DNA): TGCGCCAGCAGCACATATGGGGAACCCCAAGAGACCCAGTACTTC. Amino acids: CASSTYGEPQETQYF.

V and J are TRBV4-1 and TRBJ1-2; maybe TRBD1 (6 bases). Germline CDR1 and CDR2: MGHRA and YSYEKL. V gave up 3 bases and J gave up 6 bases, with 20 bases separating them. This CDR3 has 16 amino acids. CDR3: CASSQPRGSLGDGYTF. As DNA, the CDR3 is TGCGCCAGCAGCCAGCCCAGGGGTTCGTTGGGTGATGGCTACACCTTC.

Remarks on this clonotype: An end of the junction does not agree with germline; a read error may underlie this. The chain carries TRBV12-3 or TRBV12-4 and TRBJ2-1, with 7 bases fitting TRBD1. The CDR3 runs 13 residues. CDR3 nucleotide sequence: TGTGCCAGCAGCCGGGACAGATACAATGGGCAGTTCTTC. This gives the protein CASSRDRYNGQFF.

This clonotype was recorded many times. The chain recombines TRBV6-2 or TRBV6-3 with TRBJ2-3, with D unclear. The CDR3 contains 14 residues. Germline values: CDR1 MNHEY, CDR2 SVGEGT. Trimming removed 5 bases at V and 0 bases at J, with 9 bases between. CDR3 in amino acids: CASSPDLSTDTQYF. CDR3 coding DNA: TGTGCCAGCAGTCCAGATTTGAGCACAGATACGCAGTATTTT.

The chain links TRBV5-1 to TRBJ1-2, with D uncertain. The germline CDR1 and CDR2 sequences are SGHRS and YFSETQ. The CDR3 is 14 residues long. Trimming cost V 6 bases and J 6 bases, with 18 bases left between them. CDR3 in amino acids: CASKPGPGRDGYTF. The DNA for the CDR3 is TGCGCCAGCAAACCTGGCCCCGGGAGGGATGGCTACACCTTC.